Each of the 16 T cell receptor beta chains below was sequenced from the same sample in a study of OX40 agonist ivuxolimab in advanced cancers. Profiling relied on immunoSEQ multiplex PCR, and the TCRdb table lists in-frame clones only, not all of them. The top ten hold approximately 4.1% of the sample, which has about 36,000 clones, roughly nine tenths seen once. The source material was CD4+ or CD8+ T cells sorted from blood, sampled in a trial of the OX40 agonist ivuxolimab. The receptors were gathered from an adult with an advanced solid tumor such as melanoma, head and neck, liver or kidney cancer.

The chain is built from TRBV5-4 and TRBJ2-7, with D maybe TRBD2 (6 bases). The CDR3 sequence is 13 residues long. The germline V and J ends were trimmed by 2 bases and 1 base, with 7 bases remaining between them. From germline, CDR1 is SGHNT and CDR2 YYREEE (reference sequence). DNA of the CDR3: TGTGCCAGCAGCTTCCGGGGGTCCTACGAGCAGTACTTC. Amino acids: CASSFRGSYEQYF. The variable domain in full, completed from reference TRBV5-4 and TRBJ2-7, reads ETGVTQSPTHLIKTRGQQVTLRCSSQSGHNTVSWYQQALGQGPQFIFQYYREEENGRGNFPPRFSGLQFPNYSSELNVNALELDDSALYLCASSFRGSYEQYFGPGTRLTVT.

The CDR3 sequence is CATRGSGRSTDTQYF. CDR3 in DNA: TGTGCCACCCGTGGGAGCGGGCGATCCACAGATACGCAGTATTTT. This chain connects TRBV6-6 to TRBJ2-3, with D possibly TRBD2 on 6 matching bases. The CDR3 runs 15 residues. V lost 10 bases and J 2 bases, leaving 19 bases between the germline ends. From germline, CDR1 is MNHNY and CDR2 SVGAGI (reference sequence).

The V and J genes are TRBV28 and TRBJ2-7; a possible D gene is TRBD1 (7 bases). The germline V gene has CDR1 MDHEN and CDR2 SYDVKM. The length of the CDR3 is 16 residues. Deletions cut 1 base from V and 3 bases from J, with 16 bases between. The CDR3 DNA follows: TGTGCCAGCAGTTTATCAGGGGGGTGGCTTTACTACGAGCAGTACTTC. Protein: CASSLSGGWLYYEQYF.

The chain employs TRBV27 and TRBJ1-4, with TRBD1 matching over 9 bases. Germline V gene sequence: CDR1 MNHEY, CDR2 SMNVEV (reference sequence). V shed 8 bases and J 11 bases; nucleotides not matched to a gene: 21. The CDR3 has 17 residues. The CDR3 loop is CASQPPGTGWGVGKLFF. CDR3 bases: TGTGCCAGCCAACCTCCCGGGACAGGGTGGGGAGTGGGGAAACTGTTTTTT.

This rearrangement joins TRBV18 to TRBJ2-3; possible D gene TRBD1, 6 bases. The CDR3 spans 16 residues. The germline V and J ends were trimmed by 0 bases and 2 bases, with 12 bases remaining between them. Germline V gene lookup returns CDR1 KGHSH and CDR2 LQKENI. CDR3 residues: CASSPPQGMTTDTQYF. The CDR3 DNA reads TGTGCCAGCTCACCACCGCAGGGGATGACCACAGATACGCAGTATTTT.

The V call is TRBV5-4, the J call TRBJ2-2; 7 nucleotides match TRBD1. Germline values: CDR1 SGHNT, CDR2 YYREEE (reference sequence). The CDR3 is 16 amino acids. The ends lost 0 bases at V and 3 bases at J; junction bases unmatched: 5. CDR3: CASSLETGKYTGELFF. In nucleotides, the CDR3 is TGTGCCAGCAGCTTGGAGACAGGGAAATACACCGGGGAGCTGTTTTTT.

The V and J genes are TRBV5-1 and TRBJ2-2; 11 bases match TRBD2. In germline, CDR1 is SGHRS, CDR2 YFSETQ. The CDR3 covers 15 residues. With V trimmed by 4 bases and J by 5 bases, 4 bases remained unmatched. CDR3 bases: TGCGCCAGCAGCCCTACTAGCGGGGGTACCGGGGAGCTGTTTTTT. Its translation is CASSPTSGGTGELFF. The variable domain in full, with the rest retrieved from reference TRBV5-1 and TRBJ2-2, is KAGVTQTPRYLIKTRGQQVTLSCSPISGHRSVSWYQQTPGQGLQFLFEYFSETQRNKGNFPGRFSGRQFSNSRSEMNVSTLELGDSALYLCASSPTSGGTGELFFGEGSRLTVL.

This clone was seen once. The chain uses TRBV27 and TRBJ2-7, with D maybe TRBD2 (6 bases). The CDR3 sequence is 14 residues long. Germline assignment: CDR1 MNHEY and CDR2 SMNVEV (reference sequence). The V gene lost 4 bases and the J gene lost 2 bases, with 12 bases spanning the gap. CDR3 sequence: CASSSGTPPYEQYF. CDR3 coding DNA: TGTGCCAGCAGTTCTGGGACTCCCCCCTACGAGCAGTACTTC.

In nucleotides, the CDR3 is TGTGCCAGCAGTTTACATGGGACAGGGAAAGATTACGAGCAGTACTTC. Amino acids: CASSLHGTGKDYEQYF. The chain combines TRBV27 with TRBJ2-7; 9 positions match TRBD1. This CDR3 region has 16 residues. The germline V gene has CDR1 MNHEY and CDR2 SMNVEV (reference sequence). With V trimmed by 2 bases and J by 4 bases, 9 bases remained unmatched.

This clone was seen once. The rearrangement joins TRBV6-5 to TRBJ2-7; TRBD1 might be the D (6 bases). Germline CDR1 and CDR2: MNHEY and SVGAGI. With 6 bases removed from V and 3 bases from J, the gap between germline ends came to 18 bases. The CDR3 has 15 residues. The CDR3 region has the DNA TGTGCCAGCAGCATCCTATCAGGGGCCGGCTACGAGCAGTACTTC. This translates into CASSILSGAGYEQYF.

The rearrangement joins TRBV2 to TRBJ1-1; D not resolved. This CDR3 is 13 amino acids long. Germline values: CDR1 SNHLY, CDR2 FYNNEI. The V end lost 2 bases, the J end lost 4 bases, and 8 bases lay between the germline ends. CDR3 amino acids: CASSERPSTEAFF. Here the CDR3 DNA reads TGTGCCAGCAGTGAACGTCCTAGCACTGAAGCTTTCTTT. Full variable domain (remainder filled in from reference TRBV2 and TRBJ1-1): EPEVTQTPSHQVTQMGQEVILRCVPISNHLYFYWYRQILGQKVEFLVSFYNNEISEKSEIFDDQFSVERPDGSNFTLKIRSTKLEDSAMYFCASSERPSTEAFFGQGTRLTVV.

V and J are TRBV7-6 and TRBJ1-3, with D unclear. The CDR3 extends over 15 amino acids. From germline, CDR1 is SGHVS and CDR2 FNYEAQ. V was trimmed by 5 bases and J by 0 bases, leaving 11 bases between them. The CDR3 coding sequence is TGTGCCAGCAGCCGTACGACTGACTCTGGAAACACCATATATTTT. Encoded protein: CASSRTTDSGNTIYF.

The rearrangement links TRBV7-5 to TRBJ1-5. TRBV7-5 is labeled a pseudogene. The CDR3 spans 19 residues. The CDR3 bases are TGTGTCAGAAGCTTAGCTCAGTCGTCTGCGGGGCGAAGCAATCAGCCCCAGCATTTT. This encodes CVRSLAQSSAGRSNQPQHF.

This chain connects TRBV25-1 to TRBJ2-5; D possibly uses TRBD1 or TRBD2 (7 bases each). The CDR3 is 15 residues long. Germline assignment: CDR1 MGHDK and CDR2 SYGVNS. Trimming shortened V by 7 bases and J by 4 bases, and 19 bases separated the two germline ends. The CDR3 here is CASTSGGGRSETQYF. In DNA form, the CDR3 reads TGTGCCAGCACCTCAGGGGGGGGCCGGTCAGAGACCCAGTACTTC.

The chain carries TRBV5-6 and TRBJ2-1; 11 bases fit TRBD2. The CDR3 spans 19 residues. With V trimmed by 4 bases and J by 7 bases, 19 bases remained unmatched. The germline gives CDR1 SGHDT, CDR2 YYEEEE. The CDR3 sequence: CASSRPRSGRAGRRNEQFF. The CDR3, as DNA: TGTGCCAGCAGCCGACCCCGTAGCGGGAGGGCCGGTCGGCGGAATGAGCAGTTCTTC.

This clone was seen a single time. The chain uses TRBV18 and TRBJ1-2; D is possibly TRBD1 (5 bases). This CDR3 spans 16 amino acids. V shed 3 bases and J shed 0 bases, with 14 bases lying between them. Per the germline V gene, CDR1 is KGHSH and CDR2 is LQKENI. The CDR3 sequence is CASSPVQGRSNYGYTF. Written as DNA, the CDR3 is TGTGCCAGCTCACCCGTCCAGGGAAGATCTAACTATGGCTACACCTTC. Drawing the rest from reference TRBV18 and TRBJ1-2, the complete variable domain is NAGVMQNPRHLVRRRGQEARLRCSPMKGHSHVYWYRQLPEEGLKFMVYLQKENIIDESGMPKERFSAEFPKEGPSILRIQQVVRGDSAAYFCASSPVQGRSNYGYTFGSGTRLTVV.